The TCR beta chain under discussion was sequenced for a study of blood T cell repertoires in COVID-19. As for the study in general: The United States, Italy and Spain provided the acute and convalescent COVID-19 samples.

This clone was observed a single time. Original handling: Estimated nucleated cell counts came from reference gene primer amplification. Using immunoSEQ multiplex PCR, the repertoire was profiled, and TCRdb retains in-frame clones only, with some absent. V, J and clone size reflect that table, while D and trimming were determined from the DNA. Of roughly 100,000 clones in the sample, 89% were seen once. The sample taken for sequencing was peripheral blood. This TCR was sampled from a woman aged 70-85 years with acute or convalescent COVID-19.

The CDR3 here is CASSPVVDPRDWTQYF. CDR3 DNA: TGCGCCAGCAGCCCCGTGGTAGACCCGCGGGATTGGACGCAGTATTTT. The V call is TRBV4-1, the J call TRBJ2-3; possibly TRBD2 for D (6 bases). Germline values: CDR1 MGHRA, CDR2 YSYEKL. The CDR3 extends over 16 amino acids. Trimming pared 4 bases from V and 9 bases from J, leaving 23 bases between.